This T cell receptor (beta chain) was obtained from a study of T cell responses to AZD1222 COVID-19 vaccine. Background on the study: Some second doses came at about 4 weeks and others at about 12 weeks; these were pooled. Findings and limits, study-wide: Repertoire samples came only from after the peak T cell response. The donor cohort was predominantly white British with a female majority, and clonal diversity may have been underestimated.

In the case of this clone: The antigen is undetermined.

CDR3 size: 13 residues. The germline CDR1 and CDR2 sequences are SGHNT and YYREEE (reference sequence). V shed 10 bases and J 6 bases; nucleotides not matched to a gene: 6. TCRdb keeps only in-frame clones here, not all; method: immunoSEQ multiplex PCR. Among 130,000 or so clones listed, 94% were seen once. Material: peripheral blood, obtained on day 0 of AZD1222 vaccination. The gene calls are TRBV5-4 and TRBJ2-1; 11 bases align to TRBD2. The clonotype was recovered from an adult in good health. The DNA of the CDR3 is TGTGCCGTTGGACTAGCGGGTGGCAATGAGCAGTTCTTC. Protein sequence: CAVGLAGGNEQFF.